This T cell receptor beta chain was found in a study of naive and memory T cell subsets. General study results and limits: TCR transcript changes with activation or differentiation may affect this RNA method.

V shed 0 bases and J 4 bases; nucleotides not matched to a gene: 3. Germline lookup yields CDR1 SGHRS and CDR2 YFSETQ. The CDR3 is 16 residues long. An oligonucleotide containing a UMI was ligated to the 3' end of TCR cDNA. Whole blood, 2.5 ml, came from adult healthy volunteers. Reverse transcription used DNase-treated unsorted total RNA, aiming for roughly 1 to 1,100 ng. On this clonotype itself: Antigen unknown.

Amplification of ligated cDNA took four PCR rounds with SP2 and nested alpha and beta constant primers. Blood and skin TCR RNA was reverse transcribed with alpha and beta constant primers. TCRdb re-derived calls from the 5' RACE reads in MiXCR, one entry per CDR3 protein. This table holds 55,000 to 70,000 distinct CDR3 sequences, less than 10% found once. This TCR was sampled from a female donor in good health. The chain couples TRBV5-1 to TRBJ2-3, with TRBD1 identical over 12 bases. CDR3 sequence reads: CASSLAGTGGADTQYF. The CDR3 coding sequence is TGCGCCAGCAGCTTGGCCGGGACAGGGGGCGCAGATACGCAGTATTTT.